The rows below give T cell receptor beta chains drawn from one sample of a study of T cells after yellow fever vaccination. Via MiXCR, TCRdb re-called the 5' RACE reads, giving one row per CDR3 protein. The sample carries about 340,000 distinct CDR3 sequences, 3% to 4.5% recorded once. The sample here was PBMCs, taken 5 days after the yellow fever booster vaccination. These receptor sequences come from a young man who received the YFV17D yellow fever vaccine. Each CDR3 is given with its conserved first and last residue. Fields, in order: D gene, clone size, V gene, J gene, CDR3 DNA, CDR3 protein. The D gene is left open where the match is weak. For some rows the clone size is stated as once, few or many, or as a class when expanded; others skip it.

>.|many|TRBV28|TRBJ1-2
TGTGCCAGCAGCATAGACCGGGCTTACTATGGCTACACCTTC
CASSIDRAYYGYTF
>.|.|TRBV6-6|TRBJ2-2
TGTGCCAGCGTAGGTAATCTGAGACTAAAGGCCGGGGAGCTGTTTTTT
CASVGNLRLKAGELFF
>TRBD2|many|TRBV5-6|TRBJ2-3
TGTGCCAGCAGCTTGGAGCGGGGGCACCGCACAGATACGCAGTATTTT
CASSLERGHRTDTQYF
>TRBD1|.|TRBV9|TRBJ2-4
TGTGCCAGCAGCGTAGGCAGGGGGAAAAACATTCAGTACTTC
CASSVGRGKNIQYF
>.|few|TRBV3-1|TRBJ2-3
TGTGCCAGCAGCAGTCCCCTCCGCACAGATACGCAGTATTTT
CASSSPLRTDTQYF
>.|.|TRBV7-2|TRBJ1-2
TGTGCCAGCAGCTTACATCCGCCCGAGTATGGCTACACCTTC
CASSLHPPEYGYTF
>.|many|TRBV6-5|TRBJ1-5
TGTGCCAGCAGTTACGGGCCCCCTAGCCTCGAGCCCCAGCATTTT
CASSYGPPSLEPQHF
>TRBD2|many|TRBV7-2|TRBJ2-7
TGTGCCAGCAGCTTTGGTCCCGCGGGGCGGGGGGCTTCCTACGAGCAGTACTTC
CASSFGPAGRGASYEQYF
>.|few|TRBV5-1|TRBJ2-3
TGCGCCAGCAGCTTGGCGCCAGGGGGAGGTGATACGCAGTATTTT
CASSLAPGGGDTQYF
>.|many|TRBV10-3|TRBJ2-2
TGTGCCATCAGTGAAGGAACGGCCAACACCGGGGAGCTGTTTTTT
CAISEGTANTGELFF
>.|few|TRBV6-5|TRBJ1-2
TGTGCCAGCAGACCCGGGAACGTTAACTATGGCTACACCTTC
CASRPGNVNYGYTF
>.|.|TRBV30|TRBJ2-7
TGTGCCTGGAGCGACGGGGGCTACGAGCAGTACTTC
CAWSDGGYEQYF
>.|many|TRBV5-1|TRBJ2-3
TGCGCCAGCAGCTCCACACTCAGCACAGATACGCAGTATTTT
CASSSTLSTDTQYF
>TRBD2|many|TRBV10-3|TRBJ2-2
TGTGCCATCAACCCGGGAGGGGTTTCGAACACCGGGGAGCTGTTTTTT
CAINPGGVSNTGELFF
>.|.|TRBV5-1|TRBJ2-7
TGCGCCAGCAGCTTCGGGGAGGACTTACTGGGGCTTTACGAGCAGTACTTC
CASSFGEDLLGLYEQYF
>.|few|TRBV12-3/TRBV12-4|TRBJ2-7
TGTGCCAGCAGGCGCCAATTATCCTACGAGCAGTACTTC
CASRRQLSYEQYF
>.|few|TRBV5-4|TRBJ1-1
TGTGCCAGCAGCTTGGGGCACGCGGCGAACACTGAAGCTTTCTTT
CASSLGHAANTEAFF
>.|many|TRBV20-1|TRBJ2-3
TGCAGTGCTAGGCTACTAGATTCGGTAGATACGCAGTATTTT
CSARLLDSVDTQYF
>.|many|TRBV11-2|TRBJ2-3
TGTGCCAGCAGCTTAGCCGGGCAGATGGGAGGAGATACGCAGTATTTT
CASSLAGQMGGDTQYF
>TRBD1|few|TRBV27|TRBJ2-7
TGTGCCAGCAGTTTCTCCGGGACAGGGTCGACGAGGAACTACGAGCAGTACTTC
CASSFSGTGSTRNYEQYF
>.|many|TRBV7-9|TRBJ2-5
TGTGCCAGCAGTTCCGGGGTTAGGGAGACCCAGTACTTC
CASSSGVRETQYF
>TRBD1|many|TRBV10-3|TRBJ2-7
TGTGCCATCAGTGGGAGACAGGGGATCACCTACGAGCAGTACTTC
CAISGRQGITYEQYF
>.|many|TRBV2|TRBJ2-3
TGTGCCAGCAGTGATGAGGGCACGCAGTATTTT
CASSDEGTQYF
>.|.|TRBV6-5|TRBJ1-5
TGTGCCACCCGAGTGGGGGATCGGCAGCCCCAGCATTTT
CATRVGDRQPQHF
>.|few|TRBV20-1|TRBJ1-1
TGCAGTGCTAGAGGGACAGTGAACACTGAAGCTTTCTTT
CSARGTVNTEAFF
>.|.|TRBV5-1|TRBJ1-1
TGCGCCAGCAGCCGAGTTGGGGGACAAACTGAAGCTTTCTTT
CASSRVGGQTEAFF
>.|.|TRBV20-1|TRBJ1-6
TGCAGTGCTAAGATTCAGGGCCCCTATAATTCACCCCTCCACTTT
CSAKIQGPYNSPLHF
>.|many|TRBV5-1|TRBJ2-6
TGCGCCAGCAGCTTCGGGTCTGGGGCCAACGTCCTGACTTTC
CASSFGSGANVLTF
>.|few|TRBV4-1|TRBJ1-1
TGCGCCAGCAGCCAAGATCCGGGGTCTGGGGTGGAAGCTTTCTTT
CASSQDPGSGVEAFF
>TRBD1|.|TRBV7-9|TRBJ1-5
TGTGCCAGCAGCACAGGGGGCCTGGGTCGCAATCAGCCCCAGCATTTT
CASSTGGLGRNQPQHF
>TRBD2|.|TRBV6-4|TRBJ2-3
TGTGCCAGCAGCCGTCCTAGCGGGGGGGTTCCCCAGTCAGATACGCAGTATTTT
CASSRPSGGVPQSDTQYF
>.|few|TRBV12-3/TRBV12-4|TRBJ1-5
TGTGCCAGCAGTTTACATACGAACCAGCCCCAGCATTTT
CASSLHTNQPQHF
>.|many|TRBV29-1|TRBJ2-4
TGCAGCGTGGGGATCTTTAACAGGGTAATAGCCAAAAACATTCAGTACTTC
CSVGIFNRVIAKNIQYF
>TRBD1|many|TRBV5-5|TRBJ1-3
TGTGCCAGCAGCTTCCAGGGGGCTTCTGGAAACACCATATATTTT
CASSFQGASGNTIYF
>.|many|TRBV7-6|TRBJ2-2
TGTGCCAGCACCTTTTCCCCGGGGGCCCCTTCGAACACCGGGGAGCTGTTTTTT
CASTFSPGAPSNTGELFF
>TRBD1|many|TRBV19|TRBJ2-7
TGTGCCAGTACCCCCGGGCGAAGGGGGCAATCCTACGAGCAGTACTTC
CASTPGRRGQSYEQYF
>.|many|TRBV5-1|TRBJ2-2
TGCGCCAGCAGCTTAAATAGCGGACTCTTAAGGAGGTCCGGGGAGCTGTTTTTT
CASSLNSGLLRRSGELFF
>.|few|TRBV5-1|TRBJ2-6
TGCGCCAGCAGCCCCATAGACGGATCAAGCTCTGGGGCCAACGTCCTGACTTTC
CASSPIDGSSSGANVLTF
>TRBD1|.|TRBV12-3/TRBV12-4|TRBJ1-5
TGTGCCAGCAGGACCGGGACAGCCAATAGCAATCAGCCCCAGCATTTT
CASRTGTANSNQPQHF
>.|many|TRBV20-1|TRBJ2-7
TGCAGTGCTAGAGATGGGGAGTATCCCTACGAGCAGTACTTC
CSARDGEYPYEQYF
>.|few|TRBV29-1|TRBJ2-3
TGCAGCGTTGGTAACGCCACCTACGGCACAGATACGCAGTATTTT
CSVGNATYGTDTQYF
>.|many|TRBV5-1|TRBJ2-2
TGCGCCAGCGGGGGAGATAACACCGGGGAGCTGTTTTTT
CASGGDNTGELFF
>.|many|TRBV6-2/TRBV6-3|TRBJ1-1
TGTGCCAGCCTAACATCTTCCACTGAAGCTTTCTTT
CASLTSSTEAFF
>.|many|TRBV12-3/TRBV12-4|TRBJ1-3
TGTGCCAGCAGTTTGGCGAGCTCTGGAAACACCATATATTTT
CASSLASSGNTIYF
>TRBD1|.|TRBV29-1|TRBJ1-1
TGCAGCGTTGAAGCCAACAGGGGCTGGAGCACTGAAGCTTTCTTT
CSVEANRGWSTEAFF
>TRBD2|many|TRBV9|TRBJ2-1
TGTGCCAGCAGCGGAGCGGGGGCATACTACAATGAGCAGTTCTTC
CASSGAGAYYNEQFF